A single sample is the source of the 22 T cell receptor beta chains below, sequenced in a study of response to subunit inactivated influenza vaccine. TCRdb fed the RT-PCR reads into MiXCR, producing one record per CDR3 protein. The sample gives about 520,000 distinct CDR3 sequences, 25% of which show up once; 1.9% is in the top ten. This sample comprised CD4+ T cells sorted from PBMCs, obtained roughly 5 days after vaccination. These receptors were collected from a man aged 50 or older who received an inactivated influenza vaccine.

This clonotype was recorded only once. The genes are TRBV7-8 and TRBJ2-3; 7 bases agree with TRBD1. From germline, CDR1 is SGHVS and CDR2 FQNEAQ. The ends lost 5 bases at V and 4 bases at J; junction bases unmatched: 12. The CDR3 is made up of 16 amino acids. This CDR3 is CASSRTRQGLADTQYF. CDR3 DNA: TGTGCCAGCAGCCGCACTAGACAGGGTTTGGCAGATACGCAGTATTTT. Supplemented by reference TRBV7-8 and TRBJ2-3, the full variable domain reads GAGVSQSPRYKVAKRGQDVALRCDPISGHVSLFWYQQALGQGPEFLTYFQNEAQLDKSGLPSDRFFAERPEGSVSTLKIQRTQQEDSAVYLCASSRTRQGLADTQYFGPGTRLTVL.

This clonotype has just a few counts. The chain combines TRBV5-6 with TRBJ2-7; D is uncertain. Trimming removed 2 bases from V and 0 bases from J, with 21 bases in between. Germline values: CDR1 SGHDT, CDR2 YYEEEE. This CDR3 has 18 amino acids. The CDR3 region has the DNA TGTGCCAGCAGCTTCTCTTCAATCACCCGGTTTCGCTCCTACGAGCAGTACTTC. It codes for CASSFSSITRFRSYEQYF.

This clonotype has a count of ten or more. The chain links TRBV28 to TRBJ2-3, with D maybe TRBD2 (5 bases). V shed 5 bases and J shed 0 bases, with 18 bases lying between them. This CDR3 is 17 amino acids long. From germline, CDR1 is MDHEN and CDR2 SYDVKM. CDR3 loop: CASSPFKRSDSTDTQYF. DNA for the CDR3: TGTGCCAGCAGTCCCTTCAAGCGGTCCGATAGCACAGATACGCAGTATTTT.

The V gene is TRBV7-2, the J gene TRBJ2-2; 8 nucleotides line up with TRBD1. With V trimmed by 1 base and J by 4 bases, 8 bases remained unmatched. Looked up from germline, CDR1 is SGHTA and CDR2 is FQGNSA. This CDR3 contains 17 residues. CDR3 sequence (DNA): TGTGCCAGCAGCTTAGTGGGGACAGGCGCTTCCACCGGGGAGCTGTTTTTT. This translates into CASSLVGTGASTGELFF.

In this sample, this clonotype turned up a few times. This rearrangement joins TRBV5-6 to TRBJ2-3, with a possible D match to TRBD2 (5 bases). V lost 0 bases, J lost 8 bases, and 16 bases lay in between. The germline V gene encodes CDR1 SGHDT and CDR2 YYEEEE. The CDR3 has 15 amino acids. CDR3 nucleotides: TGTGCCAGCAGCTTGGGTATGAGGGCCCCTTCTACGCAGTATTTT. Its protein product is CASSLGMRAPSTQYF.

This clonotype came up a few times. In DNA form, the CDR3 reads TGCAGTGCTACCCCTCGGGCTAGCGGGAGGTACAATGAGCAGTTCTTC. This codes for CSATPRASGRYNEQFF. The chain carries TRBV20-1 and TRBJ2-1, with TRBD2 matching 11 bases. The CDR3 extends over 16 amino acids. Losses at the gene ends were 4 bases for V and 4 bases for J; bases not matched to a gene: 9. Germline CDR1 is DFQATT and CDR2 is SNEGSKA (reference sequence).

This chain uses TRBV6-1 with TRBJ2-1, with 13 bases that match TRBD2. This CDR3 spans 16 amino acids. V shed 6 bases, J shed 5 bases, and the junction held 7 bases outside the gene matches. Looked up from germline, CDR1 is MNHNS and CDR2 is SASEGT. CDR3 coding DNA: TGTGCCAGCAGCCGGACTAGCGGGAGTAGGAACAATGAGCAGTTCTTC. Protein sequence: CASSRTSGSRNNEQFF.

This clonotype was seen a handful of times. A much larger clonotype is one base distant, so this may be a read error. This chain connects TRBV12-3 or TRBV12-4 to TRBJ2-1; unclear D gene. Trimming cost V 3 bases and J 3 bases, with 6 bases left between them. The CDR3 has 13 residues. The CDR3 region is CASSFVDYNEQFF. DNA for the CDR3: TGTGCCAGCAGTTTCGTGGACTACAATGAGCAGTTCTTC.

This chain uses TRBV29-1 with TRBJ2-7, with a possible D match to TRBD1 (6 bases). V gave up 0 bases and J gave up 12 bases, with 18 bases separating them. The CDR3 covers 13 residues. In germline, CDR1 is SQVTM, CDR2 ANQGSEA. DNA of the CDR3: TGCAGCGTTGAAGAGAGCTATGGGCAGGGGCCGTACTTC. As protein: CSVEESYGQGPYF.

This clonotype showed up just a few times. The genes are TRBV7-8 and TRBJ1-1; possibly TRBD1 for D (5 bases). Trimming removed 5 bases from V and 4 bases from J, with 14 bases in between. Germline-derived CDR1 and CDR2 are SGHVS and FQNEAQ. There are 14 residues in the CDR3. CDR3: CASSRAGHVTEAFF. The CDR3 DNA follows: TGTGCCAGCAGCCGTGCGGGGCATGTCACTGAAGCTTTCTTT.

The CDR3 coding sequence is TGCGCCAGCAGCTTGAATACAGGGAGCTCCTACAATGAGCAGTTCTTC. Protein: CASSLNTGSSYNEQFF. The chain carries TRBV5-1 and TRBJ2-1, with D perhaps TRBD1 (6 bases). The CDR3 sequence is 16 residues long. The V gene's germline CDR1 is SGHRS and CDR2 YFSETQ. V gave up 1 base and J gave up 0 bases, with 11 bases separating them.

The rearrangement uses TRBV6-2 or TRBV6-3 and TRBJ2-7, with 9 bases lining up with TRBD2. The V and J ends lost 1 base and 3 bases, in that order; junction bases with no gene match: 7. This CDR3 is 16 amino acids long. CDR1 and CDR2 from the germline V gene are MNHEY and SVGEGT. The DNA for the CDR3 is TGTGCCAGCAGTTACTTAAGCGGGAGGTTGCTCTACGAGCAGTACTTC. This translates into CASSYLSGRLLYEQYF.

The V and J genes are TRBV6-2 or TRBV6-3 and TRBJ2-2; D is unclear. The germline CDR1 and CDR2 sequences are MNHEY and SVGEGT. This CDR3 is 14 amino acids long. V was trimmed by 5 bases and J by 0 bases, leaving 7 bases between them. The CDR3 nucleotides read TGTGCCAGCAGTGCGGTCCCGAACACCGGGGAGCTGTTTTTT. Its translation: CASSAVPNTGELFF.

The rearrangement uses TRBV7-2 and TRBJ2-1, with D hard to call. The germline CDR1 and CDR2 sequences are SGHTA and FQGNSA. The CDR3 is made up of 17 amino acids. Trimming pared 1 base from V and 5 bases from J, leaving 18 bases between. The CDR3 sequence is CASSLVGLSKRDNEQFF. The CDR3 bases are TGTGCCAGCAGCTTAGTGGGCCTTTCCAAAAGGGACAATGAGCAGTTCTTC.

This clonotype was detected only a few times. The chain is built from TRBV5-6 and TRBJ2-1; D not resolved. The CDR3 is 17 amino acids. CDR1 SGHDT and CDR2 YYEEEE come from the germline V gene. V shed 0 bases and J shed 1 base, with 14 bases lying between them. Written as DNA, the CDR3 is TGTGCCAGCAGCTTGGCCGCTGGCGGTTATTCCTACAATGAGCAGTTCTTC. This gives the protein CASSLAAGGYSYNEQFF.

In this sample, this clonotype turned up many times. The chain has TRBV6-1 and TRBJ1-1; the match to TRBD1 covers 11 bases. CDR3 size: 14 residues. CDR1 MNHNS and CDR2 SASEGT come from the germline V gene. V shed 6 bases, J shed 5 bases, and the junction held 5 bases outside the gene matches. For the CDR3, the DNA is TGTGCCAGCAGGATAGGGACAGGGGGGACTGAAGCTTTCTTT. Protein sequence: CASRIGTGGTEAFF.

In DNA, the CDR3 is TGCAGCGCATGGGGGGGGTCCGGGGAGCTGTTTTTT. Protein product: CSAWGGSGELFF. The chain has TRBV29-1 and TRBJ2-2, with 7 bases fitting TRBD2. From germline, CDR1 is SQVTM and CDR2 ANQGSEA. The CDR3 consists of 12 residues. Germline trimming cut 7 bases from V and 6 bases from J; bases unmatched to any gene: 5.

The V call is TRBV6-2 or TRBV6-3, the J call TRBJ2-1; no reliable D call. The V end was cut by 9 bases, the J end by 6 bases, with 18 bases between. The CDR3 has 14 residues. Germline loops: CDR1 MNHEY, CDR2 SVGEGT. The CDR3 DNA reads as TGTGCCAGTAAGATTGGACGGATGCCCAATGAGCAGTTCTTC. Its protein product is CASKIGRMPNEQFF.

This clonotype was observed a handful of times. The genes are TRBV11-2 and TRBJ2-7; no clear D. This CDR3 comprises 15 residues. V shed 2 bases and J shed 3 bases, with 14 bases lying between them. Germline assignment: CDR1 SGHAT and CDR2 FQNNGV. The CDR3 here is CASSLPAVRSYEQYF. Written as DNA, the CDR3 is TGTGCCAGCAGCTTACCCGCGGTGCGGAGCTACGAGCAGTACTTC.

The genes are TRBV28 and TRBJ2-7; 8 positions agree with TRBD2. This CDR3 has 15 amino acids. Trimming took 6 bases from V and 3 from J; bases not matched to a gene: 10. In germline, CDR1 is MDHEN, CDR2 SYDVKM. This CDR3 is CASSYFAGGFYEQYF. CDR3 coding DNA: TGTGCCAGCAGCTACTTCGCGGGAGGATTCTACGAGCAGTACTTC.

This clonotype showed up just a few times. The rearrangement joins TRBV6-2 or TRBV6-3 to TRBJ1-1; possibly TRBD1 for D (5 bases). CDR1 and CDR2 from the germline V gene are MNHEY and SVGEGT. The CDR3 runs to 12 residues. V shed 2 bases and J shed 11 bases, with 12 bases lying between them. CDR3: CASSYGQGRAFF. In DNA form, the CDR3 reads TGTGCCAGCAGTTACGGGCAGGGACGGGCTTTCTTT.

This clonotype was seen a few times. This chain links TRBV20-1 with TRBJ2-5; 10 bases agree with TRBD2. This CDR3 has 15 residues. Germline assignment: CDR1 DFQATT and CDR2 SNEGSKA (reference sequence). The ends lost 2 bases at V and 4 bases at J; junction bases unmatched: 7. The CDR3: CSARNSGRTGETQYF. The CDR3 DNA follows: TGCAGTGCTAGAAATAGCGGGAGGACCGGAGAGACCCAGTACTTC.